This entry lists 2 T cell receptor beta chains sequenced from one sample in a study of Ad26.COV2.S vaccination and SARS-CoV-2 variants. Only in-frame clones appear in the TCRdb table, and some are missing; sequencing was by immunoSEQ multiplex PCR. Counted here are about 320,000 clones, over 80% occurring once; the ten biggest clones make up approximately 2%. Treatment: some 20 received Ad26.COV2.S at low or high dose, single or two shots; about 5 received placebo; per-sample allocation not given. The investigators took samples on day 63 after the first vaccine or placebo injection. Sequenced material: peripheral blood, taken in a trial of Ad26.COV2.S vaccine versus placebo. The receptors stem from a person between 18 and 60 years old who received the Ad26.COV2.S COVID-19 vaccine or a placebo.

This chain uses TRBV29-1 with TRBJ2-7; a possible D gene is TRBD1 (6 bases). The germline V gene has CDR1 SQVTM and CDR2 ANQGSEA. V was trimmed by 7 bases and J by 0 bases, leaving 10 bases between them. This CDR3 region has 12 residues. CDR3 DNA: TGCAGCGGGACAGACGTCTCCTACGAGCAGTACTTC. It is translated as CSGTDVSYEQYF.

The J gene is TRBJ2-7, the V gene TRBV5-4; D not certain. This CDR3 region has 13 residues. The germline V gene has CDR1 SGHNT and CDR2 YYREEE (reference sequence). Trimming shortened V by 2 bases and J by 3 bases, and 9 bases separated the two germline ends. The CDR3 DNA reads TGTGCCAGCAGCTTAAGGCCGGTCTACGAGCAGTACTTC. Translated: CASSLRPVYEQYF.